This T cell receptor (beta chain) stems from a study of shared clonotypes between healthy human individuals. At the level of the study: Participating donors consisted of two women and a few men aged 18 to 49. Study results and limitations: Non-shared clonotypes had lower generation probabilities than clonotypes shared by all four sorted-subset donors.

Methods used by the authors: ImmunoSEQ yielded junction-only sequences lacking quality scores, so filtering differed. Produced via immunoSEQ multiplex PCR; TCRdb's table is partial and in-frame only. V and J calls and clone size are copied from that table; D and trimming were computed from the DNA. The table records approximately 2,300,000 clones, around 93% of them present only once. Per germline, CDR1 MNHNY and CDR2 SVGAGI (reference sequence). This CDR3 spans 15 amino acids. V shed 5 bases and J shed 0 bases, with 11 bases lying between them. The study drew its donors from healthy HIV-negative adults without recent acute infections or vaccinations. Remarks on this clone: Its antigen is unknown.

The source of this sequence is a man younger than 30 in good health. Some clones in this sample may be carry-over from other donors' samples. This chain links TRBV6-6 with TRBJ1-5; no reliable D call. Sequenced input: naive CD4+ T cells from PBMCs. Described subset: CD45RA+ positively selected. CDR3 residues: CASSPDGDSNQPQHF. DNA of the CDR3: TGTGCCAGCAGTCCGGACGGAGATAGCAATCAGCCCCAGCATTTT.